This TCR beta chain was found in a study of blood T cell repertoires in COVID-19. Assay: immunoSEQ multiplex PCR; the TCRdb copy retains only in-frame clones and omits some. The data contain 150,000 to 200,000 clones, over 75% of them seen just once; the ten biggest clones take up over 7.5%. Sequenced material: peripheral blood. This TCR was sampled from a woman over 75 with acute or convalescent COVID-19.

CDR3 loop: CASSFLRGGDIDTQYF. CDR3 bases: TGTGCCAGCAGCTTTTTGCGGGGGGGGGATATAGATACGCAGTATTTT. This chain uses TRBV7-2 with TRBJ2-3; TRBD2 matches 9 bases. Germline V gene lookup returns CDR1 SGHTA and CDR2 FQGNSA. The CDR3 is 16 amino acids. V gave up 3 bases and J gave up 5 bases; unmatched junction bases: 9.